This T cell receptor beta chain was documented in a study of cytomegalovirus exposure and HLA in healthy donors. From germline, CDR1 is LNHDA and CDR2 SQIVND (reference sequence). CDR3 length: 16 residues. Trimming took 6 bases from V and 6 from J; bases not matched to a gene: 5. Regarding the study as a whole: A later analysis linked a missense variant in DCLRE1C to the trimming of TCR beta V and J genes. A few of the chains that were CMV-associated were confirmed in vitro to be specific for CMV antigens.

PCR used 60 Vbeta primers and 13 Jbeta primers. Clones were read by immunoSEQ multiplex PCR, and TCRdb kept only the in-frame ones, dropping some. This sample has tens of thousands of clones, with approximately 81% found just once. About this clone itself: The antigen remains undetermined.

The chain joins TRBV19 to TRBJ2-2; 15 bases agree with TRBD2. This receptor was identified in a woman aged 45-65 years in good health and CMV-seropositive. Input material: PBMCs. The CDR3 region has the DNA TGTGCCAGTAGCCCCGGACTAGCGGGAGGGCCCGGGGAGCTGTTTTTT. Translated: CASSPGLAGGPGELFF.